The next 3 T cell receptor beta chains were all read from a single sample in a study of control samples from healthy donors and cancer patients. Some clones are missing from TCRdb's copy, which holds only in-frame ones; the method was immunoSEQ multiplex PCR. The table lists around 170,000 clones, around 90% of them singletons. The source material was blood. The origin of the receptors is a man aged 25-45 years in good health.

The table lists this clone with a count of one. This chain links TRBV9 with TRBJ2-2; D uncertain. Per the germline V gene, CDR1 is SGDLS and CDR2 is YYNGEE. The CDR3 totals 14 residues. V dropped 4 bases and J dropped 6 bases, with 13 bases sitting between them. The CDR3 nucleotides read TGTGCCAGCAGCTTAGAACGCGGTCCCGGGGAGCTGTTTTTT. Protein sequence: CASSLERGPGELFF. Full variable domain (outside the CDR3, taken from reference TRBV9 and TRBJ2-2): DSGVTQTPKHLITATGQRVTLRCSPRSGDLSVYWYQQSLDQGLQFLIQYYNGEERAKGNILERFSAQQFPDLHSELNLSSLELGDSALYFCASSLERGPGELFFGEGSRLTVL.

The rearrangement links TRBV7-2 to TRBJ2-5; 9 bases align to TRBD2. The CDR3 totals 15 residues. Trimming removed 5 bases from V and 4 bases from J; junction bases left unmatched: 8. Looked up from germline, CDR1 is SGHTA and CDR2 is FQGNSA. CDR3 protein: CASSAQRGVRETQYF. In nucleotides, the CDR3 is TGTGCCAGCAGCGCCCAGCGGGGGGTACGAGAGACCCAGTACTTC.

The rearrangement links TRBV4-3 to TRBJ2-1; the D gene is possibly TRBD1 (6 bases). Germline V gives CDR1 LGHNA, CDR2 YSLEER. The CDR3 covers 15 residues. V was pared by 0 bases and J by 4 bases, with 10 bases between. The DNA for the CDR3 is TGCGCCAGCAGCCAAGATAGAACAGGGTACAATGAGCAGTTCTTC. It is translated as CASSQDRTGYNEQFF.